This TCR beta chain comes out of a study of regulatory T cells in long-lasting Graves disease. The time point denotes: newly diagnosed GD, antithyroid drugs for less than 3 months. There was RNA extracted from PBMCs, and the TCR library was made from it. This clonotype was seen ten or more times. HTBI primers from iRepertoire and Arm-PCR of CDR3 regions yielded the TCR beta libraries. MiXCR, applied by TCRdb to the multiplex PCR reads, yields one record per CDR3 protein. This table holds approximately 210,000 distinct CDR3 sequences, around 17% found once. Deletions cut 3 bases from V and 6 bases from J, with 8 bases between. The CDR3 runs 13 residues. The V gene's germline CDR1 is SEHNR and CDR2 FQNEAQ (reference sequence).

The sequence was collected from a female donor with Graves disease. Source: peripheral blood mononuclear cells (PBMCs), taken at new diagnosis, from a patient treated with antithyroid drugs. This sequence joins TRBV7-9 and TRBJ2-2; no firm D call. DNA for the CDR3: TGTGCCAGCAGCTTGGATCTCGCCGGGGAGCTGTTTTTT. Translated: CASSLDLAGELFF.